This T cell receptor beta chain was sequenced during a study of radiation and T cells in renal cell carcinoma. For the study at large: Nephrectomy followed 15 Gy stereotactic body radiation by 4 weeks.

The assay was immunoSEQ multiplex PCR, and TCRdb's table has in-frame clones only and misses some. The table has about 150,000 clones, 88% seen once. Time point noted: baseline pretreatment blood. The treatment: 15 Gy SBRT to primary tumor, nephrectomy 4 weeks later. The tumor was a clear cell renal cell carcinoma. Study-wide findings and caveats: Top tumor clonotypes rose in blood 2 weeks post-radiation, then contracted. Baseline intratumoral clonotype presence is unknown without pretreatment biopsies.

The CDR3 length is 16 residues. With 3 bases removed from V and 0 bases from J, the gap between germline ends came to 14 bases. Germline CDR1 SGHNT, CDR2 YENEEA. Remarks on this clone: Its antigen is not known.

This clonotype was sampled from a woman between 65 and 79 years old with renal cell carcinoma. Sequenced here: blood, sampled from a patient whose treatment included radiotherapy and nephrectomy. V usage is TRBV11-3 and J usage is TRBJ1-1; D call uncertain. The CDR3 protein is CASSFNSGFMNTEAFF. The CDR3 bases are TGTGCCAGCAGCTTTAATTCCGGGTTCATGAACACTGAAGCTTTCTTT.